This TCR beta chain was documented in a study of technical replicates of blood from several donors. The CDR3 runs to 12 residues. Trimming left V 9 bases short and J 6 bases short, with 14 bases between. CDR1 is SGHAT and CDR2 is FQNNGV in the germline V gene. Repertoires were generated with immunoSEQ multiplex PCR, while TCRdb's copy carries only in-frame clones and drops some. The data show about 73,000 clones, with around 93% seen just once and about 0.25% held by the top ten. The clonotype comes from a human donor in good health. The sample consisted of T cells isolated from PBMCs. This sequence joins TRBV11-2 and TRBJ1-2, with D uncertain. DNA of the CDR3: TGTGCCAGTAGTCAGGAACCCCATGGCTACACCTTC. Translated: CASSQEPHGYTF.